These 3 T cell receptor beta chains were all obtained from the same sample, sequenced in a study of vaccination and CD4 T cells after COVID-19. Stated treatment: approximately 11-day PBMC culture with coronavirus spike peptide pools or control peptides (ViraFEST assay). These receptors are not linked to any known antigen. The Oncomine TCR Beta short-read assay was applied to DNA of cultured CD4+ T cells. Via MiXCR, TCRdb re-called the PCR reads, giving one row per CDR3 protein. The sample carries about 11,000 distinct CDR3 sequences, just over 70% recorded once. The sequencing sample was made of CD4+ T cells from blood, cultured in vitro. These receptors all stem from a human donor who had recovered from COVID-19.

The chain is built from TRBV15 and TRBJ2-1, with 7 bases identical to TRBD2. Germline V CDR1 and CDR2: LNHNV, YYDKDF (reference sequence). The CDR3 has 15 residues. J was trimmed by 2 bases and V by 1 base; bases with no gene match: 2. DNA for the CDR3: TGTGCCACCAGCAGAGCGGGAGGCCCCTACAATGAGCAGTTCTTC. Translating it yields CATSRAGGPYNEQFF.

CDR3 sequence (DNA): TGCAGTGCTAGTAACAGGGCGGATCGGGCTGAAGCTTTCTTT. Translating gives CSASNRADRAEAFF. The V and J genes are TRBV20-1 and TRBJ1-1, with a tentative D call TRBD1 (6 bases). The CDR3 totals 14 residues. Germline CDR1 is DFQATT and CDR2 is SNEGSKA (reference sequence). Deletions cut 3 bases from V and 6 bases from J, with 17 bases between.

The rearrangement joins TRBV6-1 to TRBJ1-5; no clear D gene. Trimming removed 6 bases at V and 3 bases at J, with 12 bases between. The V gene's germline CDR1 is MNHNS and CDR2 SASEGT. The CDR3 is made up of 14 amino acids. CDR3 nucleotides: TGTGCCAGCAGCCCCCCCGGGGACAATCAGCCCCAGCATTTT. Encoded protein: CASSPPGDNQPQHF.